This T cell receptor (beta chain) was retrieved from a study of cytomegalovirus exposure and HLA in healthy donors. Germline V gives CDR1 SNHLY, CDR2 FYNNEI. The CDR3 runs 14 residues. With V trimmed by 2 bases and J by 8 bases, 4 bases remained unmatched. The PCR had 60 Vbeta and 13 Jbeta primers. Only in-frame clones appear in the TCRdb table, and some are missing; sequencing was by immunoSEQ multiplex PCR. Here the sample spans 100,000 to 150,000 clones, around 9% being singletons. This clone was seen a handful of times. The antigen is not known. Study observations and caveats: Some V segments, TRBV6-2 and TRBV6-3 among them, were indistinguishable and were therefore excluded. The study labeled around 160 TCR beta chains cytomegalovirus-associated.

This sequence was found in a man between 40 and 49 years old in good health and CMV-seronegative. The sequencing input was PBMCs. The V gene is TRBV2, the J gene TRBJ1-2; 11 bases line up with TRBD1. The CDR3: CASSEPGQGGGYTF. In nucleotides, the CDR3 is TGTGCCAGCAGTGAACCGGGACAGGGGGGAGGCTACACCTTC.